This T cell receptor (beta chain) originates from a study of CD8 T cells in Susac syndrome. Germline V gene sequence: CDR1 MNHEY, CDR2 SMNVEV (reference sequence). The V gene lost 4 bases and the J gene lost 4 bases, with 13 bases spanning the gap. The CDR3 has 14 residues. It was negative isolation that provided the CD8+ and CD4+ T cells, whereas TEMRA cells were enriched by FACS. Study-wide results and limits: TCR sequencing and HLA analysis covered a relatively small number of individuals.

RNA totalling roughly 0.45 to 1 ug underwent reverse transcription with random hexamers. The CDR3 of TCR beta was amplified by immunoSEQ multiplex PCR across 54 Vbeta and 13 Jbeta. TCRdb processed the immunoSEQ multiplex PCR reads anew with MiXCR; each CDR3 protein has one entry. This table has 330,000 or so distinct CDR3 sequences, about nine tenths appearing once. Remarks on this clonotype: Its specificity is unknown.

This sequence joins TRBV27 and TRBJ1-2; no firm D call. Sequencing used CD8+ T cells from PBMCs. The receptor comes from a human donor with multiple sclerosis. The CDR3 loop is CASSSGVSGYGYTF. In DNA, the CDR3 is TGTGCCAGCAGTTCCGGGGTTTCGGGCTATGGCTACACCTTC.